The 27 T cell receptor beta chains below come from one sample, sequenced in a study of cytomegalovirus exposure and HLA in healthy donors. The primer mix had 60 Vbeta and 13 Jbeta primers. This table comes from immunoSEQ multiplex PCR, and its TCRdb copy is limited to in-frame clones, with some not included. Seen here are around 62,000 clones, 80% to 90% observed once, and the top ten hold 2.5% to 3%. The sequenced sample consisted of PBMCs. These TCRs come from a woman aged 25 to 39 in good health and CMV-seronegative.

This sequence joins TRBV30 and TRBJ1-4, with D tentatively TRBD1 (6 bases). Looked up from germline, CDR1 is GTSNPN and CDR2 is SVGIG (reference sequence). The CDR3 runs 15 residues. V lost 1 base to trimming and J lost 1 base, with 10 bases between them. The chain's CDR3 is CAWSAGQRTNEKLFF. The CDR3 DNA follows: TGTGCCTGGAGTGCCGGACAGCGAACTAATGAAAAACTGTTTTTT.

CDR3 sequence: CASSPTPGSGNTIYF. CDR3 coding DNA: TGTGCCAGCAGCCCCACCCCCGGGTCTGGAAACACCATATATTTT. The V gene is TRBV5-4, the J gene TRBJ1-3; D unclear. Deletions cut 4 bases from V and 1 base from J, with 12 bases between. The CDR3 consists of 15 residues. Germline V gives CDR1 SGHNT, CDR2 YYREEE (reference sequence).

CDR3 residues: CASSLETSGILKTQYF. The CDR3 region has the DNA TGTGCCAGCAGCTTAGAAACGAGCGGGATTCTCAAGACCCAGTACTTC. V gene TRBV7-2 combines with J gene TRBJ2-5, with 7 bases aligning to TRBD2. Germline V CDR1 and CDR2: SGHTA, FQGNSA. The CDR3 is made up of 16 amino acids. V shed 1 base, J shed 6 bases, and the junction held 11 bases outside the gene matches.

The CDR3 region has the DNA TGTGCCAGAATTAGTGGGAGGAGGACCGGGGAGCTGTTTTTT. Translation: CARISGRRTGELFF. The chain uses TRBV5-3 and TRBJ2-2; a weak D match, TRBD2 (6 bases). TRBV5-3 belongs to the ORF category, with a function that is uncertain. Deletions cut 6 bases from V and 5 bases from J, with 14 bases between. The CDR3 covers 14 residues.

The chain carries TRBV30 and TRBJ2-7, with 13 bases matching TRBD2. The trim removed 1 base at V and 0 bases at J, leaving 3 bases unmatched. There are 16 residues in the CDR3. Germline CDR1 and CDR2: GTSNPN and SVGIG (reference sequence). The CDR3 here is CAWSGGLAGASYEQYF. CDR3 coding DNA: TGTGCCTGGAGTGGTGGACTAGCGGGGGCCTCCTACGAGCAGTACTTC.

V usage is TRBV6-1 and J usage is TRBJ2-2, with D hard to call. Germline values: CDR1 MNHNS, CDR2 SASEGT. The CDR3 is made up of 15 amino acids. V was clipped by 4 bases and J by 1 base, with 10 bases between them. Here the CDR3 reads CASSAVRQNTGELFF. The DNA of the CDR3 is TGTGCCAGCAGTGCCGTTAGACAGAACACCGGGGAGCTGTTTTTT.

The gene calls are TRBV4-1 and TRBJ1-1, with TRBD1 as a possible D gene (5 bases). CDR1 is MGHRA, CDR2 YSYEKL, per germline. The CDR3 consists of 16 residues. V was clipped by 6 bases and J by 1 base, with 18 bases between them. DNA of the CDR3: TGCGCCAGCAGTTTATCAACGCTGGGGCAGAACACTGAAGCTTTCTTT. Its protein is CASSLSTLGQNTEAFF.

Here the CDR3 reads CASSTGDSDTQYF. The CDR3 nucleotides read TGCGCCAGCAGCACAGGGGATTCAGATACGCAGTATTTT. This sequence joins TRBV5-1 and TRBJ2-3; 7 bases match TRBD1. The CDR3 totals 13 residues. Looked up from germline, CDR1 is SGHRS and CDR2 is YFSETQ. Trimming removed 4 bases from V and 4 bases from J; junction bases left unmatched: 3.

The chain recombines TRBV18 with TRBJ1-2, with D hard to call. This CDR3 comprises 14 residues. Germline CDR1 reads KGHSH; CDR2 reads LQKENI. V lost 2 bases to trimming and J lost 5 bases, with 12 bases between them. The CDR3 sequence: CASSPVPESYGYTF. The CDR3 DNA is TGTGCCAGCTCACCAGTTCCAGAAAGTTATGGCTACACCTTC.

A single count supports this clone. The gene calls are TRBV2 and TRBJ1-6; no clear D gene. The CDR3 runs to 15 residues. Germline V gene lookup returns CDR1 SNHLY and CDR2 FYNNEI. The V end lost 6 bases, the J end lost 0 bases, and 9 bases lay between the germline ends. CDR3 sequence: CASRVFSSYNSPLHF. In DNA, the CDR3 is TGTGCCAGCAGGGTTTTTAGCTCCTATAATTCACCCCTCCACTTT.

This clone has only one observation. The chain joins TRBV19 to TRBJ1-1, with 8 bases matching TRBD1. Germline values: CDR1 LNHDA, CDR2 SQIVND (reference sequence). J lost 2 bases, V lost 10 bases, and 18 bases had no gene match. The CDR3 length is 17 residues. The CDR3 DNA follows: TGTGCCACCTTGGGGGTTGGACAGGGAAATATAAACACTGAAGCTTTCTTT. This gives the protein CATLGVGQGNINTEAFF.

The chain uses TRBV5-4 and TRBJ2-7; 11 bases line up with TRBD1. This CDR3 contains 16 residues. The germline V gene has CDR1 SGHNT and CDR2 YYREEE (reference sequence). V dropped 3 bases and J dropped 0; count of bases not matched to a gene: 5. The CDR3 here is CASSSPGQGVSYEQYF. CDR3 nucleotides: TGTGCCAGCAGCTCTCCGGGACAGGGGGTCTCCTACGAGCAGTACTTC.

This clone was detected only a few times. This sequence joins TRBV6-6 and TRBJ1-5; 9 bases align to TRBD1. Germline CDR1 reads MNHNY; CDR2 reads SVGAGI (reference sequence). This CDR3 is 14 amino acids long. The V segment lost 10 bases and the J segment 3 bases; nucleotides outside the gene matches: 7. In DNA form, the CDR3 reads TGTGCCACCGCCGGGACAGGGCTCAATCAGCCCCAGCATTTT. It is translated as CATAGTGLNQPQHF.

This rearrangement joins TRBV6-5 to TRBJ1-4; 8 bases agree with TRBD1. Germline loops: CDR1 MNHEY, CDR2 SVGAGI. The CDR3 extends over 15 amino acids. J was trimmed by 7 bases and V by 0 bases; bases with no gene match: 4. The CDR3 loop reads CASSYSNRGVEKLFF. For the CDR3, the DNA is TGTGCCAGCAGTTACTCGAACAGGGGGGTTGAAAAACTGTTTTTT.

The chain combines TRBV28 with TRBJ2-5; 10 bases agree with TRBD1. The V segment lost 1 base and the J segment 2 bases; nucleotides outside the gene matches: 13. Germline V gene sequence: CDR1 MDHEN, CDR2 SYDVKM. The CDR3 sequence is 19 residues long. In DNA form, the CDR3 reads TGTGCCAGCAGTTTATATTTTATGTTTGGGGACAGGGGACAAGAGACCCAGTACTTC. Amino acid sequence: CASSLYFMFGDRGQETQYF.

The chain links TRBV7-8 to TRBJ2-7; 8 bases line up with TRBD1. Germline assignment: CDR1 SGHVS and CDR2 FQNEAQ. CDR3 size: 13 residues. The V segment lost 5 bases and the J segment 7 bases; nucleotides outside the gene matches: 7. This CDR3 is CASSAGQAREQYF. Here the CDR3 DNA reads TGTGCCAGCAGCGCGGGACAGGCTAGAGAGCAGTACTTC.

The rearrangement links TRBV7-6 to TRBJ2-5, with 8 nucleotides matching TRBD2. The germline gives CDR1 SGHVS, CDR2 FNYEAQ. The CDR3 totals 16 residues. With 0 bases clipped from V and 2 bases from J, the junction kept 5 bases outside the gene matches. CDR3 sequence: CASSLAPGGGQETQYF. CDR3 in DNA: TGTGCCAGCAGCTTAGCCCCGGGGGGGGGTCAAGAGACCCAGTACTTC.

This chain joins TRBV9 and TRBJ1-1; D not resolved. The CDR3 length is 15 residues. CDR1 and CDR2 from the germline V gene are SGDLS and YYNGEE. V was clipped by 0 bases and J by 5 bases, with 14 bases between them. The CDR3 DNA reads as TGTGCCAGCAGCGTAGCTCCGGAGGGAGAGACTGAAGCTTTCTTT. Its protein product is CASSVAPEGETEAFF.

The V call is TRBV11-2, the J call TRBJ2-1; a weak D match, TRBD2 (6 bases). V lost 5 bases to trimming and J lost 2 bases, with 16 bases between them. Germline-derived CDR1 and CDR2 are SGHAT and FQNNGV. CDR3 size: 16 residues. The CDR3, as DNA: TGTGCCAGCAGCCCCATGCGGGGTCCGGCCTACAATGAGCAGTTCTTC. It specifies CASSPMRGPAYNEQFF.

This clone showed up just once. The V call is TRBV6-4, the J call TRBJ2-5; D is possibly TRBD2 (5 bases). V was shortened by 4 bases and J by 2 bases, with 17 bases between the two germline ends. CDR3 length: 16 amino acids. Germline CDR1 MRHNA, CDR2 SNTAGT. CDR3 protein: CASSAPREQPQETQYF. The CDR3 nucleotides are TGTGCCAGCAGTGCCCCACGGGAACAGCCACAAGAGACCCAGTACTTC.

The chain carries TRBV5-1 and TRBJ1-2; D perhaps matches TRBD1 (5 bases). Trimming took 1 base from V and 1 from J, leaving 8 bases between them. The CDR3 covers 14 residues. Germline V gives CDR1 SGHRS, CDR2 YFSETQ. The CDR3 DNA is TGCGCCAGCAGCTTGACAGGATATAACTATGGCTACACCTTC. Amino acids: CASSLTGYNYGYTF.

J is TRBJ1-1 and V is TRBV5-1, with D possibly being TRBD1 (6 bases). This CDR3 is 15 amino acids long. The germline V gene encodes CDR1 SGHRS and CDR2 YFSETQ. V dropped 5 bases and J dropped 5 bases, with 19 bases sitting between them. The CDR3: CASRTTTTGYTEAFF. The CDR3 nucleotides read TGCGCCAGCAGAACTACAACGACAGGATATACTGAAGCTTTCTTT.

V gene TRBV28 combines with J gene TRBJ1-2; a weak D match, TRBD1 (5 bases). CDR3 length: 14 residues. Germline assignment: CDR1 MDHEN and CDR2 SYDVKM. V was clipped by 2 bases and J by 4 bases, with 11 bases between them. The CDR3 DNA follows: TGTGCCAGCAGTTTAGTGACAGTCGCCTATGGCTACACCTTC. This sequence encodes CASSLVTVAYGYTF.

The chain uses TRBV7-8 and TRBJ1-4; D not certain. The CDR3 extends over 15 amino acids. Germline V CDR1 and CDR2: SGHVS, FQNEAQ. The V and J ends lost 5 bases and 7 bases respectively, with 17 bases between them. In DNA, the CDR3 is TGTGCCAGCAGCGATAGGGAGGGCTTACCTGAAAAACTGTTTTTT. Amino acid sequence: CASSDREGLPEKLFF.

The CDR3 sequence: CASSSTLDSRLYEQYF. The CDR3 DNA reads TGTGCCAGCAGCTCGACACTGGACAGCCGTCTCTACGAGCAGTACTTC. This chain connects TRBV7-2 to TRBJ2-7; D might be TRBD1 (6 bases). V lost 4 bases and J lost 3, with 19 bases in between. Germline V CDR1 and CDR2: SGHTA, FQGNSA. The CDR3 is 16 residues long.

V is TRBV28 and J is TRBJ2-5, with 8 bases aligning to TRBD2. V was clipped by 4 bases and J by 1 base; unmatched bases: 11. The CDR3 consists of 17 residues. Germline V gene data show CDR1 as MDHEN and CDR2 as SYDVKM. Here the CDR3 DNA reads TGTGCCAGCAGTTCCCCAGGAGCGGGGGACCTCCAAGAGACCCAGTACTTC. Its translation is CASSSPGAGDLQETQYF.

The rearrangement uses TRBV19 and TRBJ1-1, with D perhaps matching TRBD1 (6 bases). Per germline, CDR1 LNHDA and CDR2 SQIVND (reference sequence). The CDR3 has 10 amino acids. Trimming took 9 bases from V and 13 from J, leaving 15 bases between them. CDR3 region: CASEATGFFF. DNA of the CDR3: TGTGCCAGCGAGGCGACAGGATTTTTCTTT.